The entry below gives a single T cell receptor (beta chain) sequence along with its context. This clone's antigen is unknown. Base qualities are not provided; no much larger clone lies one nucleotide away. The collaborating institutions used their own protocols to collect whole blood in K2EDTA tubes. For TCRbeta analysis, collaborators shipped samples as frozen whole blood, isolated PBMCs, or DNA extracted from either of those sample types. The source of the sample is a study of blood T cell repertoires in COVID-19 (dated by TCRdb to 2018 to 2020). Broadly, across the study: Collaborator samples came from the United States, Italy and Spain and covered acute and convalescent phases of COVID-19. The repertoires were released in a freely available public database intended as a resource for research on the immune response to SARS-CoV-2. A de-identified subject ID, COVID-19 status, age in years and sex were almost always included in the sample metadata. Deeply sampled blood TCRbeta repertoires from subjects exposed to, actively infected with, or recovered from COVID-19 were included in the dataset. Samples came from the ongoing ImmuneRACE study (first 160 participants) plus 1,254 subjects from 6 global collaborators. Where available, HLA class I and class II types were taken from metadata supplied by the sample provider and were not determined by assay-based typing. The material from the prospective study consisted of cDNA or gDNA derived from T cells, B-cell-depleted T cells, or PBMCs.

What the authors observed across the whole study: Clinical and demographic metadata were provided uncurated, with the amount varying by source and participant.

TCRbeta CDR3 regions were amplified from genomic DNA by means of the immunoSEQ Assay, a bias-controlled multiplex PCR. The study's processing was this. The number of nucleated cells in each sample was estimated by amplification of reference gene primers within the assay. Sequence reads were collapsed and filtered to measure the absolute abundance of every unique TCRbeta CDR3 rearrangement. For each sample, productive Simpson clonality was calculated by taking the square root of Simpson's diversity index across productive rearrangements. TCRdb holds this immuneACCESS table with in-frame rearrangements only. Some clones are missing; in checked studies, unresolved V genes explain under half, and the rest has no known cause. The V and J calls and clone size come from that table; D and trimming were worked out from the DNA. Present in this sample are 130,000 or so clones, around 79% of which were seen just once. Of the sample, 20% falls within the top ten clones.

Trimming takes 3 bases from V and 2 bases from J, and the germline ends sit 13 bases apart. From the germline V gene (reference sequence), CDR1 is LNHNV and CDR2 is YYDKDF. From the cysteine through the phenylalanine, the CDR3 covers 15 amino acids. Only the CDR3 region is kept as DNA, spanning 45 bases read in frame from base 1. In this chain, TRBV15 is recombined with TRBJ2-5; a tentative D match to TRBD2 spans 5 bases. The TCR was taken from an elderly man with acute or convalescent COVID-19. The sequenced material came from peripheral blood. The CDR3 is CATSSAGREQETQYF. In nucleotide form, the sequence is TGTGCCACCAGCAGTGCCGGACGGGAACAAGAGACCCAGTACTTC.